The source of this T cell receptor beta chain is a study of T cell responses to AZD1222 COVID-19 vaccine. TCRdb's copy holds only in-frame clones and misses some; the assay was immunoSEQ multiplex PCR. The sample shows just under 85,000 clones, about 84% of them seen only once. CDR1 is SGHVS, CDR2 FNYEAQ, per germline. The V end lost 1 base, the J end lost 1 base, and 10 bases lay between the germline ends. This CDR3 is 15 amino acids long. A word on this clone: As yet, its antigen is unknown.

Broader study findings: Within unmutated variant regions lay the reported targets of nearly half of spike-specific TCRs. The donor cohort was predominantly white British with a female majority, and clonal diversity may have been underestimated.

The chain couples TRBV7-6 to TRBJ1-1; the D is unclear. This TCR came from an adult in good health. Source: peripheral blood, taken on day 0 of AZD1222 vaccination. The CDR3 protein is CASSLGNHRNTEAFF. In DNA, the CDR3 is TGTGCCAGCAGCTTAGGTAATCACAGGAACACTGAAGCTTTCTTT.